This T cell receptor (beta chain) was recovered during a study of OX40 agonist ivuxolimab in advanced cancers. Study-level information: The patients' treatment was ivuxolimab, an agonistic anti-OX40 (CD134) antibody. Partial responses were achieved by three patients: one hepatocellular carcinoma, two cutaneous melanoma.

CDR3 length: 12 amino acids. Germline CDR1 and CDR2: MDHEN and SYDVKM. V dropped 2 bases and J dropped 4 bases, with 5 bases sitting between them. The method was immunoSEQ multiplex PCR; TCRdb's version includes in-frame clones alone and lacks a portion of them. Here the sample spans fewer than 50,000 clones, 92% being singletons. The sequence came from an adult with an advanced solid tumor such as melanoma, head and neck, liver or kidney cancer. The sequencing here drew on CD4+ or CD8+ T cells sorted from blood, taken in a trial of the OX40 agonist ivuxolimab. The chain employs TRBV28 and TRBJ2-5; D not resolved. CDR3 in DNA: TGTGCCAGCAGTTTAGTCGGAGAGACCCAGTACTTC. The encoded protein is CASSLVGETQYF.